This T cell receptor (beta chain) was identified during a study of blood T cell repertoires in COVID-19 (dated by TCRdb to between 2020 and 2021). In the study overall: Samples covering the acute and convalescent phases of COVID-19 were provided by collaborators in the United States, Italy and Spain. The prospective study material was composed of cDNA or gDNA derived from T cells, B-cell-depleted T cells, or PBMCs. Deeply sampled blood TCRbeta repertoires from subjects exposed to, actively infected with, or recovered from COVID-19 were included in the dataset. The repertoires were released in a freely available public database meant as a resource for research on the immune response to SARS-CoV-2. Samples were obtained from the ongoing ImmuneRACE study (first 160 participants) and from 1,200 or so subjects provided by 6 global collaborators. Nearly every sample came with metadata listing a de-identified subject ID, COVID-19 status, age in years and sex. Where available, HLA class I and class II types were taken from metadata supplied by the sample provider and were not determined by assay-based typing. Study-wide conclusions, independent of this receptor: The quantity of clinical and demographic metadata differed by source and by participant and was supplied without curation.

TCRbeta CDR3 regions were amplified from genomic DNA by means of the immunoSEQ Assay, a bias-controlled multiplex PCR. On the study's bioinformatics: Nucleated cell counts per sample were estimated from amplification of reference gene primers within the assay. Sequence reads were collapsed and filtered to measure the absolute abundance of every unique TCRbeta CDR3 rearrangement. For each sample, productive Simpson clonality was calculated by taking the square root of Simpson's diversity index across productive rearrangements. TCRdb re-hosts the immuneACCESS table, in-frame sequences only. Its copies lack some clones; in the studies checked, an unresolved V gene accounts for under half of them, and the cause for the rest is not known. The V and J calls and clone size come from that table; D and trimming were worked out from the DNA. This sample gives around 28,000 clones in total; roughly 80% of them show up just once. Approximately 40% of the sample comes from the top ten.

Whole blood was collected in K2EDTA tubes by collaborating institutions according to the institutions' own protocols. For TCRbeta analysis, collaborators shipped samples in one of three forms: frozen whole blood, isolated PBMCs, or DNA extracted from either of those sample types. The germline V gene supplies CDR1 SGHRS and CDR2 YFSETQ. The CDR3, cysteine through phenylalanine, is 14 amino acids long. Only the CDR3 DNA is retained, 42 bases long and in frame from the first base. Trimming at the junction amounts to 1 base on V and 2 bases on J, and the germline ends lie 9 bases apart. Of note for this clone: Its recognized antigen is unknown. Base-call qualities are not available, and no considerably larger clone is one nucleotide away.

Sequenced sample: peripheral blood. The chain couples TRBV5-1 to TRBJ2-5; the D gene is not confidently resolved. This TCR was recovered from a man aged 65-85 years with acute or convalescent COVID-19. For the CDR3, the sequence is CASSLQTSQETQYF. In nucleotide form, the sequence is TGCGCCAGCAGCTTGCAGACATCTCAAGAGACCCAGTACTTC.